Presented here are 15 T cell receptor beta chains from one specimen sequenced in a study of CD8+ T cells in alopecia areata. Extracted RNA was reverse transcribed into cDNA, the sequencing template. Sequencing was performed with immunoSEQ multiplex PCR; in TCRdb, only in-frame clones are kept and a portion is missing. The table includes over 150,000 clones, approximately 53% detected once. Sequencing used CD8+ T cells sorted from blood. The receptor set was obtained from a human donor in good health.

Here the CDR3 DNA reads TGTGCCAGTAGTATGGGACTAGCGGGCGCAGATACGCAGTATTTT. Translating gives CASSMGLAGADTQYF. The V gene is TRBV19, the J gene TRBJ2-3, with 12 nucleotides matching TRBD2. V was clipped by 3 bases and J by 4 bases; unmatched bases: 2. The CDR3 is 15 residues long. Germline V gene sequence: CDR1 LNHDA, CDR2 SQIVND (reference sequence).

This clone was counted between two and nine times. The rearrangement joins TRBV4-1 to TRBJ2-2, with D perhaps TRBD1 or TRBD2 (5 bases each). Germline CDR1 is MGHRA and CDR2 is YSYEKL. This CDR3 region has 16 residues. V lost 5 bases to trimming and J lost 5 bases, with 18 bases between them. CDR3 loop: CASSVTGQGRTGELFF. CDR3 in DNA: TGCGCCAGCAGCGTCACTGGGCAGGGACGTACCGGGGAGCTGTTTTTT.

This sequence joins TRBV4-1 and TRBJ2-3, with a weak D call TRBD2 (5 bases). Germline V gene lookup returns CDR1 MGHRA and CDR2 YSYEKL. Trimming cost V 3 bases and J 4 bases, with 11 bases left between them. The CDR3 has 14 residues. This CDR3 is CASSQWTGADTQYF. CDR3 coding DNA: TGCGCCAGCAGCCAGTGGACTGGAGCAGATACGCAGTATTTT.

The V call is TRBV5-1, the J call TRBJ2-1, with a weak D call TRBD1 (8 bases). Looked up from germline, CDR1 is SGHRS and CDR2 is YFSETQ. The CDR3 runs 15 residues. V lost 4 bases and J lost 7, with 18 bases in between. The CDR3 region has the DNA TGCGCCAGCAGCCATCGACAGGGGAGGGCGAATGAGCAGTTCTTC. The encoded protein is CASSHRQGRANEQFF.

This rearrangement joins TRBV29-1 to TRBJ2-1; D gene uncertain. Germline V CDR1 and CDR2: SQVTM, ANQGSEA. The V gene lost 1 base and the J gene lost 7 bases, with 8 bases spanning the gap. CDR3 size: 12 residues. CDR3 DNA sequence: TGCAGCGTTGAAGCGCAACTTAATGAGCAGTTCTTC. Translating it yields CSVEAQLNEQFF.

The chain recombines TRBV15 with TRBJ2-6; D gene uncertain. This CDR3 spans 14 amino acids. Looked up from germline, CDR1 is LNHNV and CDR2 is YYDKDF (reference sequence). With 0 bases removed from V and 4 bases from J, the gap between germline ends came to 4 bases. CDR3 in amino acids: CATSRESGANVLTF. The CDR3 nucleotides read TGTGCCACCAGCAGAGAATCCGGGGCCAACGTCCTGACTTTC.

This clone has a handful of counts. The chain recombines TRBV4-1 with TRBJ1-2; D uncertain. The germline V gene encodes CDR1 MGHRA and CDR2 YSYEKL. CDR3 length: 16 amino acids. The V gene lost 0 bases and the J gene lost 7 bases, with 18 bases spanning the gap. The CDR3 nucleotides are TGCGCCAGCAGCCAAGATAAGGACGGCTTGGATGGTGGCTACACCTTC. Protein sequence: CASSQDKDGLDGGYTF.

The rearrangement links TRBV19 to TRBJ1-5; 10 bases fit TRBD1. Losses at the gene ends were 6 bases for V and 6 bases for J; bases not matched to a gene: 8. This CDR3 spans 15 amino acids. Germline-derived CDR1 and CDR2 are LNHDA and SQIVND (reference sequence). The chain's CDR3 is CASSRSGTGVQPQHF. The CDR3 bases are TGTGCCAGTAGCCGGTCCGGGACAGGGGTTCAGCCCCAGCATTTT.

The CDR3 loop is CAIAGGDTEAFF. The CDR3 region has the DNA TGTGCCATCGCTGGGGGGGACACTGAAGCTTTCTTT. The rearrangement uses TRBV10-3 and TRBJ1-1, with D possibly being TRBD1 (5 bases). CDR1 and CDR2 from the germline V gene are ENHRY and SYGVKD. The germline V and J ends were trimmed by 8 bases and 3 bases, with 10 bases remaining between them. The CDR3 consists of 12 residues.

This clone was counted between two and nine times. A read error may be the cause here, since a much bigger clone is one base away. This same CDR3 is encoded by further DNA sequences in the sample. The chain couples TRBV19 to TRBJ2-3, with D unclear. Per germline, CDR1 LNHDA and CDR2 SQIVND (reference sequence). This CDR3 spans 13 amino acids. The CDR3 DNA is TGTGCCAGTAGTCCTAGACTCACAGATACGCAGTACTTT. It specifies CASSPRLTDTQYF.

This chain uses TRBV7-9 with TRBJ2-3; D may match TRBD1 or TRBD2 (6 bases each). The V end lost 2 bases, the J end lost 7 bases, and 19 bases lay between the germline ends. CDR3 length: 16 residues. Per the germline V gene, CDR1 is SEHNR and CDR2 is FQNEAQ (reference sequence). The CDR3 loop reads CASSLSGGGPMYTQYF. In DNA, the CDR3 is TGTGCCAGCAGCTTAAGTGGAGGGGGGCCGATGTATACGCAGTATTTT.

The chain combines TRBV5-6 with TRBJ1-1, with D unresolved. V gave up 2 bases and J gave up 3 bases, with 8 bases separating them. Germline V gives CDR1 SGHDT, CDR2 YYEEEE. CDR3 length: 13 amino acids. For the CDR3, the DNA is TGTGCCAGCAGCTTACGGGAATACACTGAAGCTTTCTTT. Its translation: CASSLREYTEAFF.

The chain has TRBV5-6 and TRBJ2-7, with a tentative D call TRBD2 (5 bases). Germline V gene lookup returns CDR1 SGHDT and CDR2 YYEEEE. Trimming shortened V by 3 bases and J by 4 bases, and 14 bases separated the two germline ends. CDR3 length equals 14 residues. The CDR3 DNA follows: TGTGCCAGCAGCTACCGGGCCGGGATATACGAGCAGTACTTC. Translating gives CASSYRAGIYEQYF.

There are a few counts of this clone. The V and J genes are TRBV7-3 and TRBJ2-6, with TRBD1 as a possible D gene (6 bases). CDR3 length: 15 residues. Trimming shortened V by 6 bases and J by 3 bases, and 12 bases separated the two germline ends. The germline CDR1 and CDR2 sequences are SGHTA and FQGTGA. The CDR3 protein is CASSPGHLGANVLTF. DNA for the CDR3: TGTGCCAGCAGTCCGGGACACCTTGGGGCCAACGTCCTGACTTTC.

This clone was seen a handful of times. The gene calls are TRBV4-1 and TRBJ1-2; no reliable D call. Germline V gene data show CDR1 as MGHRA and CDR2 as YSYEKL. CDR3 length equals 13 residues. With 5 bases removed from V and 5 bases from J, the gap between germline ends came to 12 bases. The CDR3 spells CASSWTVWYGYTF. In nucleotides, the CDR3 is TGCGCCAGCAGCTGGACGGTTTGGTATGGCTACACCTTC.